This entry lists 9 T cell receptor beta chains sequenced from one sample in a study of blood T cell repertoires in COVID-19. Libraries were prepared by immunoSEQ multiplex PCR; TCRdb keeps only in-frame clonotypes and omits some of them. The sample records roughly 250,000 clones, roughly 88% being singletons. Sample: PBMCs or T cells enriched from blood (not recorded which). The source of these receptors is a woman aged 40 to 55 with acute COVID-19.

This clone was recorded only once. The CDR3 DNA reads TGCAGCGTTACTACTAGCGGGAGCTCCTACGAGCAGTACTTC. Residues: CSVTTSGSSYEQYF. The chain employs TRBV29-1 and TRBJ2-7; 11 bases map to TRBD2. This CDR3 region has 14 residues. Looked up from germline, CDR1 is SQVTM and CDR2 is ANQGSEA. Trimming removed 5 bases from V and 0 bases from J; junction bases left unmatched: 3.

The chain uses TRBV29-1 and TRBJ1-2; D gene ambiguous. Germline V CDR1 and CDR2: SQVTM, ANQGSEA. The V gene lost 0 bases and the J gene lost 5 bases, with 4 bases spanning the gap. The CDR3 sequence is 11 residues long. The CDR3 nucleotides are TGCAGCGTTGAAGATCTATATGGCTACACCTTC. Protein: CSVEDLYGYTF. The variable domain in full, with the rest retrieved from reference TRBV29-1 and TRBJ1-2, is SAVISQKPSRDICQRGTSLTIQCQVDSQVTMMFWYRQQPGQSLTLIATANQGSEATYESGFVIDKFPISRPNLTFSTLTVSNMSPEDSSIYLCSVEDLYGYTFGSGTRLTVV.

The V gene is TRBV28, the J gene TRBJ1-4, with D perhaps matching TRBD1 (5 bases). Germline CDR1 MDHEN, CDR2 SYDVKM. Trimming removed 3 bases from V and 7 bases from J, with 12 bases in between. The CDR3 totals 14 residues. The CDR3 reads CASSLYGGGEKLFF. In DNA, the CDR3 is TGTGCCAGCAGTTTGTACGGGGGAGGTGAAAAACTGTTTTTT. Full variable domain (outside the CDR3, taken from reference TRBV28 and TRBJ1-4): DVKVTQSSRYLVKRTGEKVFLECVQDMDHENMFWYRQDPGLGLRLIYFSYDVKMKEKGDIPEGYSVSREKKERFSLILESASTNQTSMYLCASSLYGGGEKLFFGSGTQLSVL.

This clone was observed once. This chain joins TRBV28 and TRBJ2-7; 8 bases agree with TRBD1. Germline lookup yields CDR1 MDHEN and CDR2 SYDVKM. V was clipped by 8 bases and J by 1 base; unmatched bases: 7. There are 14 residues in the CDR3. In nucleotides, the CDR3 is TGTGCCAGCGTACCACAGGGGGGATCCTACGAGCAGTACTTC. Its protein is CASVPQGGSYEQYF. Combining the CDR3 with reference TRBV28 and TRBJ2-7 gives the whole variable domain DVKVTQSSRYLVKRTGEKVFLECVQDMDHENMFWYRQDPGLGLRLIYFSYDVKMKEKGDIPEGYSVSREKKERFSLILESASTNQTSMYLCASVPQGGSYEQYFGPGTRLTVT.

The rearrangement uses TRBV11-2 and TRBJ1-3; tentatively, D is TRBD1 (5 bases). CDR1 and CDR2 (germline): SGHAT, FQNNGV. Trimming cost V 2 bases and J 6 bases, with 11 bases left between them. The CDR3 extends over 14 amino acids. The DNA for the CDR3 is TGTGCCAGCAGCTTATGGGGGAGGGAAAACACCATATATTTT. Protein: CASSLWGRENTIYF.

CDR3: CASSFRGARGNQPQHF. In nucleotides, the CDR3 is TGTGCCAGCAGCTTCCGGGGGGCTCGTGGCAATCAGCCCCAGCATTTT. This chain connects TRBV5-6 to TRBJ1-5, with D possibly matching TRBD1 (6 bases). The CDR3 totals 16 residues. V was cut by 2 bases and J by 2 bases, with 14 bases left in between. The V gene's germline CDR1 is SGHDT and CDR2 YYEEEE.

This chain joins TRBV19 and TRBJ1-4, with a weak D call TRBD1 (5 bases). The CDR3 runs to 12 residues. Germline values: CDR1 LNHDA, CDR2 SQIVND (reference sequence). The V and J ends lost 10 bases and 8 bases respectively, with 14 bases between them. The CDR3 here is CATRSWGEKLFF. As DNA, the CDR3 is TGTGCCACCCGGTCCTGGGGCGAAAAACTGTTTTTT.

This clone was recorded a few times. This rearrangement joins TRBV2 to TRBJ2-7; TRBD1 aligns across 10 bases. From germline, CDR1 is SNHLY and CDR2 FYNNEI. The CDR3 is made up of 15 amino acids. The ends lost 4 bases at V and 3 bases at J; junction bases unmatched: 6. The chain's CDR3 is CASSGKTGGDYEQYF. The CDR3 DNA reads TGTGCCAGCAGTGGAAAGACAGGGGGCGACTACGAGCAGTACTTC.

This chain connects TRBV6-5 to TRBJ2-6; D perhaps matches TRBD2 (5 bases). The CDR3 sequence is 15 residues long. Germline-derived CDR1 and CDR2 are MNHEY and SVGAGI. V gave up 6 bases and J gave up 0 bases, with 9 bases separating them. The CDR3 DNA follows: TGTGCCAGCAGGGGGAGTTTCTCTGGGGCCAACGTCCTGACTTTC. Amino acid sequence: CASRGSFSGANVLTF.